The present TCR beta chain was sequenced within a study of shared T cell receptors in the human thymus. The assay was immunoSEQ multiplex PCR, and TCRdb's table has in-frame clones only and misses some. The sample includes some 700,000 clones, approximately 87% of them seen just once. The data were also submitted as part of a second study, on human thymus T cells.

The clonotype originates from a boy under three years old with a congenital heart defect. What was sequenced was thymocytes.

CDR3 nucleotide sequence: TGTGCCAGCTCACCAGAGGCCTATAGCTCCTACGAGCAGTACTTC. Its translation: CASSPEAYSSYEQYF. The V gene is TRBV18, the J gene TRBJ2-7, with D uncertain. The CDR3 sequence is 15 residues long. V lost 2 bases to trimming and J lost 0 bases, with 11 bases between them. Looked up from germline, CDR1 is KGHSH and CDR2 is LQKENI.